Given below is one T cell receptor beta chain in context. What this receptor recognizes is not known. No base quality values were provided; no much bigger clone lies one nucleotide off. The sample's time point label is to be understood as: approximately 2 years on ibrutinib. For TCR beta library preparation, 1.5 to 2 micrograms of genomic DNA were isolated from cryopreserved PBMCs. Longitudinal blood samples from CLL patients on ibrutinib monotherapy underwent high-throughput TCR beta sequencing. The patients took part in an open-label, single-center phase 2 trial of ibrutinib monotherapy. As encoded in the germline V gene (reference sequence), CDR1 is GTSNPN while CDR2 is SVGIG. The CDR3 numbers 11 residues from cysteine through phenylalanine. Only the CDR3 DNA stays, 33 bases, in frame from base 1. V and J lose 1 base and 6 bases, and a span of 6 bases separates them. The data belong to a study of cytotoxic CD8 clonotypes in ibrutinib-treated CLL (dated by TCRdb to the early 2020s). Looking at the study overall: In this cohort, over 14 patients were treatment-naive and fewer than 13 were relapsed/refractory, while some 18 had unmutated IGHV. Responses were partial in 24 patients and complete in 2; after median 68 months follow-up, about 14 stayed in remission and some twelve progressed. The response samples were drawn at a median of 12 months into treatment, with a range of about 6 to 36 months. Samples averaged around 280,000 productive templates and approximately 100,000 productive rearrangements. Of the 90 or so participants in the trial, about two dozen had longitudinal samples available. Cryopreserved peripheral blood mononuclear cells were obtained before treatment, at response, and at either sustained remission or disease progression. Every remission and progressive disease sample was obtained while ibrutinib was still being received by the patients. What the research found in general, with its limitations: Baseline clonality exceeded that of age-matched healthy donors and correlated strongly with circulating CD8+ T-cell counts. Lymph node repertoires were not examined, and the timing of sampling was not matched between patients in sustained remission and those whose disease progressed. Public clonotypes were rare and either shrank or stayed stable during treatment, and the rise in clonality at ibrutinib response reflected expansion of private clonotypes. An increase in clonality was observed at ibrutinib response, with clonality remaining stable during sustained remission and falling back toward baseline at progression.

A MiSeq instrument was used for deep resolution sequencing, which targeted depths ranging from 1 in 1 million up to 1 in 200,000 T cells, with coverage averaging 10x for each clonotype. TCR beta libraries were generated with the immunoSEQ hsTCRB Kit. Under the source paper's analysis protocol: The data were analyzed with ImmunoSEQ Analyzer and ImmunoSEQ Data Assistant, and V, D and J gene assignments followed IMGT definitions. Clonality was computed as one minus normalized Shannon entropy of productive rearrangement frequencies, ranging from 0 to 1. Only overrepresented clonotypes making up at least 0.05% of each patient's repertoire were included in the public clonotype analysis. Some 13 age-matched healthy donor repertoires from immuneACCESS served as clonality controls. The source is immuneACCESS, and TCRdb retained only in-frame sequences with V and J called. Part of the clones is not carried over; for the studies checked, unresolved V genes explain less than half of this, and the remainder is unexplained. The D gene and trimming were derived from the DNA, and the V and J assignments and clone size from that table. The sample table contains about 150,000 clones; only one count was recorded for about 75% of them. The top ten clones comprise roughly 4.7% of the sample.

The receptor comes from a human donor with chronic lymphocytic leukemia. The sequenced sample was PBMCs, obtained after 24 months of ibrutinib treatment. The chain was built from TRBV30 and TRBJ1-1; the D gene remains uncertain. Here is the DNA: TGTGCCTGGAGTGCCGGGCCTGAAGCTTTCTTT. Its protein product is CAWSAGPEAFF.